This T cell receptor (beta chain) was recovered during a study of blood T cells in healthy people across ages. Donors were systemically healthy Caucasian individuals from Russia aged roughly 6 to 100 years. The study's findings and limits: Across samples, TCR beta diversity tracked strongly with naive T cell percentage. In older individuals, TCR beta diversity per million T cells was lower, falling roughly linearly with age. Both naive CD4+ cell counts and diversity were greater in long-lived donors than in aged donors.

For the second PCR, which ran for roughly 6 to 12 cycles, a sample-barcoded 5' primer and a J-beta primer mix were used. TCRdb reprocessed the 5' RACE reads via MiXCR and lists one record per CDR3 protein. The sample has 550,000 to 700,000 distinct CDR3 sequences, 27% seen once. About this clonotype: The antigen remains undetermined.

Unmatched junction bases numbered 10, after V lost 8 bases and J lost 6 bases. Germline lookup yields CDR1 MNHNS and CDR2 SASEGT. CDR3 length: 14 amino acids. The TCR sequence derives from a woman in her seventies in good health. V is TRBV6-1 and J is TRBJ2-5; TRBD2 agrees at 9 bases. Sequencing was carried out using blood. The CDR3: CASVGGGVGKTQYF. The CDR3 nucleotides read TGTGCCAGCGTCGGCGGGGGGGTCGGAAAGACCCAGTACTTC.